A selection of T cell receptor beta chains follows, all from one sample in a study of cytomegalovirus exposure and HLA in healthy donors. TCRdb's copy holds only in-frame clones and misses some; the assay was immunoSEQ multiplex PCR. This table has about 98,000 clones, around nine tenths appearing once. The sample comprised PBMCs. The receptors originated from a woman in her 30s in good health and CMV-seronegative. Each CDR3 is given with its conserved first and last residue. D genes are given only for firm matches. Part of the rows lack a size; the others show once, few, many or a class for expanded clones.

V gene: TRBV27
D gene: TRBD2
clone size: -
J gene: TRBJ2-1
CDR3 DNA: TGTGCCACCCGACGGGGGGGCCGAAATGAGCAGTTCTTC
CDR3 protein: CATRRGGRNEQFF

V gene: TRBV6-6
D gene: -
clone size: -
J gene: TRBJ2-1
CDR3 DNA: TGTGCCAGCACCTTACTCGCCGACAGGAATGAGCAGTTCTTC
CDR3 protein: CASTLLADRNEQFF

V gene: TRBV2
D gene: TRBD1
clone size: -
J gene: TRBJ1-2
CDR3 DNA: TGTGCCAGCACGATAGGACAGGGCGTTTATGGCTACACCTTC
CDR3 protein: CASTIGQGVYGYTF

V gene: TRBV5-1
D gene: TRBD1
clone size: -
J gene: TRBJ1-2
CDR3 DNA: TGCGCCAGCAGCTTGGCCCGGGCAGGGGGAAATATAAGCTACACCTTC
CDR3 protein: CASSLARAGGNISYTF

V gene: TRBV27
D gene: TRBD1
clone size: few
J gene: TRBJ2-5
CDR3 DNA: TGTGCCAGCAGTCCAATATCGAGTGACAGGGGAGTAGGGGAGACCCAGTACTTC
CDR3 protein: CASSPISSDRGVGETQYF

V gene: TRBV6-6
D gene: -
clone size: -
J gene: TRBJ1-4
CDR3 DNA: TGTGCCAGCACCCGGAACAGTGCAACTAATGAAAAACTGTTTTTT
CDR3 protein: CASTRNSATNEKLFF

V gene: TRBV7-6
D gene: -
clone size: -
J gene: TRBJ2-2
CDR3 DNA: TGTGCCAGCAGCCTTAGATTCCTGACAGGCCCGATCCCCGGGGAGCTGTTTTTT
CDR3 protein: CASSLRFLTGPIPGELFF

V gene: TRBV14
D gene: -
clone size: -
J gene: TRBJ1-2
CDR3 DNA: TGTGCCAGCAGCCAAGACAGGACTTATGGCTACACCTTC
CDR3 protein: CASSQDRTYGYTF

V gene: TRBV2
D gene: TRBD2
clone size: -
J gene: TRBJ2-1
CDR3 DNA: TGTGCCAGCCCAAGACCGGGACTACCTTACAATGAGCAGTTCTTC
CDR3 protein: CASPRPGLPYNEQFF

V gene: TRBV6-1
D gene: TRBD2
clone size: once
J gene: TRBJ2-7
CDR3 DNA: TGTGCCAGCAGTACCTCGGGAGGGCCCTACGAGCAGTACTTC
CDR3 protein: CASSTSGGPYEQYF

V gene: TRBV28
D gene: -
clone size: -
J gene: TRBJ1-2
CDR3 DNA: TGTGCCAGCAGACCCCCGGACAGCAACTATGGCTACACCTTC
CDR3 protein: CASRPPDSNYGYTF

V gene: TRBV9
D gene: TRBD1
clone size: -
J gene: TRBJ2-6
CDR3 DNA: TGTGCCAGCAGCGATTACCGGACAGGCCGCTCTGGGGCCAACGTCCTGACTTTC
CDR3 protein: CASSDYRTGRSGANVLTF

V gene: TRBV29-1
D gene: -
clone size: -
J gene: TRBJ2-5
CDR3 DNA: TGCAGCGAAGAGGATTTGGGCCAAGAGACCCAGTACTTC
CDR3 protein: CSEEDLGQETQYF

V gene: TRBV2
D gene: TRBD1
clone size: -
J gene: TRBJ1-1
CDR3 DNA: TGTGCCAGCAGTTACCCTAAATTCGGGACAGGGATCAAAGCTTTCTTT
CDR3 protein: CASSYPKFGTGIKAFF

V gene: TRBV15
D gene: -
clone size: -
J gene: TRBJ2-1
CDR3 DNA: TGTGCCACCAGCAGAGCTGGCGGCCAGGGAAGGAATGAGCAGTTCTTC
CDR3 protein: CATSRAGGQGRNEQFF

V gene: TRBV18
D gene: TRBD1
clone size: -
J gene: TRBJ2-7
CDR3 DNA: TGTGCCAGCTCACCGGGCCTGGACAGGGTGGGGGGCGAGCAGTACTTC
CDR3 protein: CASSPGLDRVGGEQYF

V gene: TRBV28
D gene: TRBD2
clone size: -
J gene: TRBJ2-3
CDR3 DNA: TGTGCCAGCAGTTTGAGGAAGCGGGATTTGGTGGATACGCAGTATTTT
CDR3 protein: CASSLRKRDLVDTQYF

V gene: TRBV7-2
D gene: -
clone size: -
J gene: TRBJ2-2
CDR3 DNA: TGTGCCAGCAGCTTAAGCCGGGACACCGGGGAGCTGTTTTTT
CDR3 protein: CASSLSRDTGELFF

V gene: TRBV10-2
D gene: TRBD1
clone size: -
J gene: TRBJ1-1
CDR3 DNA: TGCGCCAGCATCCCAGGGGGCGGCCATGAAGCTTTCTTT
CDR3 protein: CASIPGGGHEAFF

V gene: TRBV2
D gene: TRBD2
clone size: -
J gene: TRBJ2-7
CDR3 DNA: TGTGCCAGTGCCCCACTGGGGGGGGTCTCCTACGAGCAGTACTTC
CDR3 protein: CASAPLGGVSYEQYF

V gene: TRBV9
D gene: TRBD2
clone size: -
J gene: TRBJ2-1
CDR3 DNA: TGTGCCAGCAGCGTGACTAGCGGGATTCGCGGGGCCTACAATGAGCAGTTCTTC
CDR3 protein: CASSVTSGIRGAYNEQFF

V gene: TRBV7-8
D gene: -
clone size: -
J gene: TRBJ1-1
CDR3 DNA: TGTGCCAGCAGCCTGAGTGACTCCTTGATGGCTTTCTTT
CDR3 protein: CASSLSDSLMAFF

V gene: TRBV4-2
D gene: TRBD1
clone size: -
J gene: TRBJ1-4
CDR3 DNA: TGTGCCAGCAGCCCCGAGAGGGACAGGGGACGGGAAAAACTGTTTTTT
CDR3 protein: CASSPERDRGREKLFF

V gene: TRBV20-1
D gene: -
clone size: -
J gene: TRBJ2-3
CDR3 DNA: TGCAGTGCTAGAGAGTCCGTTACGCAGTATTTT
CDR3 protein: CSARESVTQYF

V gene: TRBV27
D gene: -
clone size: -
J gene: TRBJ2-7
CDR3 DNA: TGTGCCAGCAGTTGGGGGCGTCGTGACGAGCAGTACTTC
CDR3 protein: CASSWGRRDEQYF

V gene: TRBV27
D gene: TRBD1
clone size: -
J gene: TRBJ2-7
CDR3 DNA: TGTGCCAGCAAACCGAGAGAGGGACAGGGGGTCTACGAGCAGTACTTC
CDR3 protein: CASKPREGQGVYEQYF

V gene: TRBV7-2
D gene: -
clone size: -
J gene: TRBJ1-6
CDR3 DNA: TGTGCCAGCAGCTTAGGGTCCTGGGGCCCTTCACCCCTCCACTTT
CDR3 protein: CASSLGSWGPSPLHF

V gene: TRBV18
D gene: -
clone size: -
J gene: TRBJ1-2
CDR3 DNA: TGTGCCAGCTCACAGACAGAGGAGTATGGCTACACCTTC
CDR3 protein: CASSQTEEYGYTF

V gene: TRBV5-1
D gene: -
clone size: -
J gene: TRBJ1-3
CDR3 DNA: TGCGCCAGCAGCTTGGTCCCAGCTGGAAACACCATATATTTT
CDR3 protein: CASSLVPAGNTIYF

V gene: TRBV5-6
D gene: TRBD2
clone size: -
J gene: TRBJ2-7
CDR3 DNA: TGTGCCAGCAGCCCGGCGGGGGTTAGGTACGAGCAGTACTTC
CDR3 protein: CASSPAGVRYEQYF

V gene: TRBV6-6
D gene: TRBD1
clone size: once
J gene: TRBJ2-1
CDR3 DNA: TGTGCCAGCAGCACTCCCCGGGACAGGGGGCCCCATGAGCAGTTCTTC
CDR3 protein: CASSTPRDRGPHEQFF

V gene: TRBV6-6
D gene: TRBD1
clone size: -
J gene: TRBJ2-7
CDR3 DNA: TGTGCCAGCAGTACCGGGACAGGGGCCGAGCAGTACTTC
CDR3 protein: CASSTGTGAEQYF

V gene: TRBV29-1
D gene: TRBD2
clone size: -
J gene: TRBJ2-1
CDR3 DNA: TGCAGCGTTGACTACAGGGGTTACCGTAGCGGGAGAAACTTAGGCTACAATGAGCAGTTCTTC
CDR3 protein: CSVDYRGYRSGRNLGYNEQFF

V gene: TRBV27
D gene: TRBD1
clone size: -
J gene: TRBJ2-7
CDR3 DNA: TGTGCCATTTCCCGGACAGGGGTGAGCTACGAGCAGTACTTC
CDR3 protein: CAISRTGVSYEQYF

V gene: TRBV6-1
D gene: -
clone size: -
J gene: TRBJ2-7
CDR3 DNA: TGTGCCAGTGGACTTCCCGAGCAGTACTTC
CDR3 protein: CASGLPEQYF

V gene: TRBV27
D gene: -
clone size: -
J gene: TRBJ1-5
CDR3 DNA: TGTGCCAGCAGTTCAATTCCGAGACAGCCCCAGCATTTT
CDR3 protein: CASSSIPRQPQHF

V gene: TRBV6-5
D gene: TRBD2
clone size: -
J gene: TRBJ2-7
CDR3 DNA: TGTGCCAGCAGTTTAGCGGGAGGGGTCCACGAGCAGTACTTC
CDR3 protein: CASSLAGGVHEQYF

V gene: TRBV5-8
D gene: -
clone size: -
J gene: TRBJ1-1
CDR3 DNA: TGTGCCAGCAGCTTGAAATCCCTGAGGGTTGGCACTGAAGCTTTCTTT
CDR3 protein: CASSLKSLRVGTEAFF

V gene: TRBV29-1
D gene: TRBD2
clone size: -
J gene: TRBJ2-1
CDR3 DNA: TGCAGCGTTGAACCTAGCGGGAGGGTCGATGAGCAGTTCTTC
CDR3 protein: CSVEPSGRVDEQFF

V gene: TRBV6-1
D gene: -
clone size: -
J gene: TRBJ2-2
CDR3 DNA: TGTGCCAGCAGTGAACAGGGGCGCGTGCTGTTTTTT
CDR3 protein: CASSEQGRVLFF

V gene: TRBV4-2
D gene: -
clone size: -
J gene: TRBJ2-7
CDR3 DNA: TGTGCCAGCAGCCAAGGTGAAAGAGAGAGCTCCTACGAGCAGTACTTC
CDR3 protein: CASSQGERESSYEQYF

V gene: TRBV5-6
D gene: -
clone size: -
J gene: TRBJ1-5
CDR3 DNA: TGTGCCAGCAGCCTTCAGGGGAGAGAGCAGCCCCAGCATTTT
CDR3 protein: CASSLQGREQPQHF

V gene: TRBV29-1
D gene: -
clone size: -
J gene: TRBJ1-2
CDR3 DNA: TGCAGCGCTTCCGCCAGGGGAAGCTATGGCTACACCTTC
CDR3 protein: CSASARGSYGYTF

V gene: TRBV11-2
D gene: -
clone size: -
J gene: TRBJ2-7
CDR3 DNA: TGTGCCAGCAGCTTAGTGCCCAGGGTATCCCTCGAGCAGTACTTC
CDR3 protein: CASSLVPRVSLEQYF